This entry lists 9 T cell receptor beta chains sequenced from one sample in a study of read filtering for tumor transcriptome and immune sequencing. The library was built from 400 ng RNA with molecular barcoded adaptors for alpha/delta and beta/gamma chains. TCRdb used MiXCR to reprocess the reads, holding one entry per CDR3 protein. The table shows 35,000 to 50,000 distinct CDR3 sequences, with 13% to 15% occurring only once. Material: a population of CD138-negative cells sorted from bone marrow. The receptor set was obtained from a donor over 35 with multiple myeloma.

Comments on this clonotype: This likely reflects a read error, since a far larger clone is one base away. The chain uses TRBV11-2 and TRBJ2-1; no definite D call. The CDR3 extends over 16 amino acids. Trimming cost V 1 base and J 7 bases, with 17 bases left between them. Germline lookup yields CDR1 SGHAT and CDR2 FQNNGV. CDR3: CASSLGTVTGKNEQFF. CDR3 nucleotides: TGTGCCAGCAGCTTAGGAACCGTGACTGGAAAGAATGAGCAGTTCTTC.

This clonotype was recorded at least ten times. The V and J genes are TRBV7-9 and TRBJ2-7, with TRBD2 matching 10 bases. CDR1 SEHNR and CDR2 FQNEAQ come from the germline V gene (reference sequence). The V and J ends lost 4 bases and 1 base, in that order; junction bases with no gene match: 10. The CDR3 has 17 amino acids. This chain's CDR3 is CASSSGGGLAVSYEQYF. In nucleotides, the CDR3 is TGTGCCAGCAGCTCAGGCGGAGGACTAGCGGTTTCCTACGAGCAGTACTTC. Complete variable domain (other parts from reference TRBV7-9 and TRBJ2-7): DTGVSQNPRHKITKRGQNVTFRCDPISEHNRLYWYRQTLGQGPEFLTYFQNEAQLEKSRLLSDRFSAERPKGSFSTLEIQRTEQGDSAMYLCASSSGGGLAVSYEQYFGPGTRLTVT.

This clonotype has at least ten counts. The V call is TRBV28, the J call TRBJ1-5; 9 bases fit TRBD1. Looked up from germline, CDR1 is MDHEN and CDR2 is SYDVKM. The CDR3 extends over 16 amino acids. J gave up 4 bases and V 5 bases, and 9 bases lay outside the gene matches. Here the CDR3 reads CASSPGQGAFNQPQHF. In DNA, the CDR3 is TGTGCCAGCAGTCCGGGACAGGGAGCATTTAATCAGCCCCAGCATTTT.

This clonotype came up many times. The CDR3 sequence is CASSQLRTKQREQYF. The CDR3 DNA is TGCGCCAGCAGCCAATTGCGGACTAAACAGCGGGAGCAGTACTTC. This chain links TRBV4-1 with TRBJ2-7; possible D gene TRBD2, 6 bases. The CDR3 totals 15 residues. V was pared by 2 bases and J by 7 bases, with 18 bases between. Germline-derived CDR1 and CDR2 are MGHRA and YSYEKL.

This clonotype occurred many times. This sequence joins TRBV5-1 and TRBJ2-5; D call uncertain. The germline gives CDR1 SGHRS, CDR2 YFSETQ. This CDR3 is built from 12 residues. Trimming took 0 bases from V and 3 from J, leaving 3 bases between them. The CDR3 bases are TGCGCCAGCAGCTTGGAGAAAGAGACCCAGTACTTC. Translating it yields CASSLEKETQYF.

This clonotype came up many times. The conserved closing phenylalanine or tryptophan is absent in this CDR3, likely reflecting a read error. This chain uses TRBV5-1 with TRBJ1-1; D is undetermined. Trimming took 5 bases from V and 2 from J, leaving 19 bases between them. The CDR3 totals 16 residues. Germline V gives CDR1 SGHRS, CDR2 YFSETQ. CDR3 region: CASRSDRINFNTEAFL. The DNA for the CDR3 is TGCGCCAGCAGATCCGACCGCATTAATTTCAACACTGAAGCTTTCCTT.

In its sample, this clonotype is medium-sized. The chain recombines TRBV14 with TRBJ2-1; D not resolved. In germline, CDR1 is SGHDN, CDR2 FVKESK. The CDR3 length is 16 residues. V lost 1 base to trimming and J lost 4 bases, with 14 bases between them. In DNA, the CDR3 is TGTGCCAGCAGCCAAGCCCCTACAGTCCCTTACAATGAGCAGTTCTTC. It is translated as CASSQAPTVPYNEQFF. The whole variable domain, remainder taken from reference TRBV14 and TRBJ2-1, is EAGVTQFPSHSVIEKGQTVTLRCDPISGHDNLYWYRRVMGKEIKFLLHFVKESKQDESGMPNNRFLAERTGGTYSTLKVQPAELEDSGVYFCASSQAPTVPYNEQFFGPGTRLTVL.

This clonotype was seen repeatedly, ten times or more. The chain links TRBV5-1 to TRBJ2-3; 8 positions match TRBD2. Trimming took 5 bases from V and 1 from J; bases not matched to a gene: 6. Germline loops: CDR1 SGHRS, CDR2 YFSETQ. This CDR3 region has 15 residues. Here the CDR3 reads CASRAGTRGTDTQYF. Written as DNA, the CDR3 is TGCGCCAGCAGAGCCGGGACTAGGGGCACAGATACGCAGTATTTT.

This clonotype has more than one count but fewer than ten. The V call is TRBV5-1, the J call TRBJ2-7; tentatively, D is TRBD1 or TRBD2 (5 bases each). Germline V CDR1 and CDR2: SGHRS, YFSETQ. V was pared by 4 bases and J by 7 bases, with 18 bases between. This CDR3 is 14 amino acids long. CDR3 coding DNA: TGCGCCAGCAGCCTGCCGGGACCGGGGTTGGAGCAGTACTTC. Translated: CASSLPGPGLEQYF.